This T cell receptor beta chain was found in a study of blood T cell repertoires in COVID-19 (TCRdb year 2020). Study-wide context: Samples from collaborators originated in the United States, Italy and Spain and spanned both the acute and convalescent phases of COVID-19. The material from the prospective study consisted of cDNA or gDNA derived from T cells, B-cell-depleted T cells, or PBMCs. Deeply sampled blood TCRbeta repertoires from subjects exposed to, actively infected with, or recovered from COVID-19 were included in the dataset. The repertoires were released in a freely available public database meant as a resource for research on the immune response to SARS-CoV-2. The samples were drawn from two sources: the first 160 participants of the ongoing ImmuneRACE study, and 1,000 to 1,500 subjects contributed by 6 global collaborators. A de-identified subject ID, COVID-19 status, age in years and sex were almost always included in the sample metadata. Where available, HLA class I and class II types were taken from metadata supplied by the sample provider and were not determined by assay-based typing.

The investigation overall reported the following: The quantity of clinical and demographic metadata differed by source and by participant and was supplied without curation.

The immunoSEQ Assay, a bias-controlled multiplex PCR, was used to amplify TCRbeta CDR3 regions from genomic DNA. The published analysis was carried out like this. Within the assay, amplification of reference gene primers was used to estimate how many nucleated cells each sample contained. To quantify the absolute abundance of each unique TCRbeta CDR3 rearrangement, sequence reads were collapsed and filtered. For each sample, productive Simpson clonality was calculated by taking the square root of Simpson's diversity index across productive rearrangements. Entries here come from immuneACCESS through TCRdb and include only in-frame sequences with V and J called. Some clones fail to appear in such tables; in the studies checked, an unresolved V gene covers under half of the shortfall, and the cause of the remainder is unknown. V, J and clone size are those of that table, while D and trimming were read from the DNA. The sample includes about 220,000 clones, with around 90% observed a single time. Together, the top ten hold approximately 16% of the sample.

In the prospective study, participants were about 18 to 95 years old, resided in 24 geographic areas of the United States, and were enrolled through a virtual design. To assign participants to cohorts, the prospective study relied on clinical history that participants themselves reported in a screening survey and a study questionnaire. Exposed participants had been in contact, within 2 weeks of entering the study, with a person who had a PCR-confirmed or clinician-diagnosed case of COVID-19. Each participant in the prospective study had whole blood, serum and a nasopharyngeal or oropharyngeal swab collected by mobile phlebotomists. Additional blood draws and questionnaires over an approximately two-month period could optionally be provided by prospective study participants. Before DNA extraction, prospective study blood samples were shipped either frozen or at room temperature. The germline ends are 16 bases apart after V is trimmed by 1 base and J by 1 base. Spanning cysteine to phenylalanine, the CDR3 consists of 17 amino acids. Only CDR3 DNA remains: 51 bases, in frame from the first base. CDR1 is given as LGHNA and CDR2 as YSLEER, both from the germline V gene.

Concerning this clone: Its antigen is still unknown. Base quality data are lacking; no much larger clone is found one base away.

The sample was PBMCs or T cells enriched from blood (not recorded which). The chain is made from TRBV4-3 and TRBJ1-1; 5 matching bases give a weak D call of TRBD1. The clonotype originates from a man aged 25-45 years who had been exposed to COVID-19. The CDR3 protein sequence reads: CASSQVLPGGGNTEAFF. The nucleotide sequence is TGCGCCAGCAGCCAAGTACTCCCCGGGGGGGGGAACACTGAAGCTTTCTTT.